This T cell receptor beta chain was sequenced during a study of blood T cell repertoires in COVID-19. Study information: The United States, Italy and Spain supplied acute and convalescent COVID-19 samples. The analysed material was cDNA or gDNA that came from T cells, B-cell-depleted T cells, or PBMCs.

This CDR3 has 14 residues. CDR1 is SEHNR and CDR2 is FQNEAQ in the germline V gene (reference sequence). As to this clone: A read error may account for a junction end that differs from germline.

As originally analysed: Amplification from reference gene primers served as the basis for estimated nucleated cell counts. Method: immunoSEQ multiplex PCR; TCRdb's copy keeps in-frame clones and lacks some. That table gives V, J and clone size, and the DNA gave D and trimming. The sample shows tens of thousands of clones, approximately 89% of them seen only once. This receptor was identified in a middle-aged man with acute or convalescent COVID-19. The V call is TRBV7-9, the J call TRBJ2-5, with a possible D match to TRBD2 (5 bases). Sequenced material: peripheral blood. This CDR3 is CAILAWADQETQYF. Written as DNA, the CDR3 is TGTGCCATCCTAGCCTGGGCGGACCAGGAGACCCAGTACTTC.